This TCR beta chain was captured by sequencing in a study of technical replicates of blood from four donors (dated by TCRdb to about 2017). Libraries came from the immunoSEQ multiplex PCR assay. The immuneACCESS repertoire file appears here via TCRdb, limited to in-frame rearrangements. These files lack a portion of the clones; in checked studies, under half of the deficit traces to unresolved V genes, and the cause of the others is not known. The sample table holds more than 65,000 clones, of which around 96% were seen once. About 0.31% of the sample is taken by the ten largest. The germline V gene supplies CDR1 SGHVS and CDR2 FNYEAQ. Here V drops 5 bases and J drops 6 bases, and the junction holds 7 bases not matched to any gene. The CDR3 runs 14 amino acids, cysteine and phenylalanine included. The DNA shown is the 42-base CDR3, in frame from base 1. Comment on this clone: Its target antigen remains unknown. Base qualities were left out, and no much larger clone turns up one base away.

Sequencing used T cells isolated from PBMCs. This receptor was identified in a human donor in good health. Recombination connected TRBV7-6 to TRBJ2-7, with 10 bases matching TRBD1. The DNA sequence is given as TGTGCCAGCAGCCACGGGACAGGGGTGGCCGAGCAGTACTTC. Its translation is CASSHGTGVAEQYF.